This T cell receptor (beta chain) was retrieved from a study of blood T cell repertoires in COVID-19. CDR3 length equals 16 residues. V lost 8 bases, J lost 1 base, and 9 bases stayed unmatched. Looked up from germline, CDR1 is LNHDA and CDR2 is SQIVND (reference sequence). Generated by immunoSEQ multiplex PCR, the TCRdb table keeps only in-frame clones and is missing some. This sample carries 30,000 to 40,000 clones, around nine tenths of them seen once, and the ten largest clones take 60% to 80%. This clone was detected only a few times. Sequencing was carried out using peripheral blood. The receptor was isolated from a man between 65 and 85 years old with acute or convalescent COVID-19. The genes are TRBV19 and TRBJ1-5; 9 bases fit TRBD1. CDR3: CASYSAGQGSNQPQHF. CDR3 sequence (DNA): TGTGCCAGTTACTCCGCGGGACAGGGCAGCAATCAGCCCCAGCATTTT.